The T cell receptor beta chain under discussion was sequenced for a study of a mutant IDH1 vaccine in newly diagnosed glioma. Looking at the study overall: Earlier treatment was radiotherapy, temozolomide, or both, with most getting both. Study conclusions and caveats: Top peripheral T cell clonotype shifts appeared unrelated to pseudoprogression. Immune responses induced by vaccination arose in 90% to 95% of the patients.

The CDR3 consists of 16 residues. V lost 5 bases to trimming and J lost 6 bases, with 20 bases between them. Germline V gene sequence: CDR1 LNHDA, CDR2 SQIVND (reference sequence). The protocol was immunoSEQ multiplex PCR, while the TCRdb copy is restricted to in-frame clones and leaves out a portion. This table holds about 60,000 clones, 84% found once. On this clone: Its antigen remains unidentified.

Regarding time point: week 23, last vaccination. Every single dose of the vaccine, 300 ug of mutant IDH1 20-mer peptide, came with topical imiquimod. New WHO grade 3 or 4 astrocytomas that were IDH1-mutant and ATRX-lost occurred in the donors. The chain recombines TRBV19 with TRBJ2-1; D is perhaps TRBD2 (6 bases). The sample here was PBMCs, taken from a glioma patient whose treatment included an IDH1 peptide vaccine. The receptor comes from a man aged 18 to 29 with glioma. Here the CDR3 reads CASSPSPGLLANEQFF. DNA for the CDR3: TGTGCCAGTAGTCCTTCCCCGGGACTCCTCGCCAATGAGCAGTTCTTC.